The 8 T cell receptor beta chains given below trace back to one sample, sequenced in a study of shared clonotypes between healthy human individuals. The repertoire was sequenced with immunoSEQ multiplex PCR; TCRdb's copy has only in-frame clones and lacks some. The sample has 2.3 million or so clones, about 92% seen once; the top ten hold 0.39%. The sample taken for sequencing was naive CD4+ T cells from PBMCs. Subset noted: CD45RA+ positively selected. These receptors originate from a man aged 18 to 29 in good health. Some clones in this sample may be carry-over from other donors' samples.

The CDR3 region is CASNPVATYGYTF. For the CDR3, the DNA is TGTGCCAGTAATCCGGTTGCAACATATGGCTACACCTTC. V usage is TRBV19 and J usage is TRBJ1-2, with unresolved D. The CDR3 contains 13 residues. Between the trimmed V and J ends, which lost 7 bases and 5 bases, there was a span of 14 bases. CDR1 and CDR2 from the germline V gene are LNHDA and SQIVND (reference sequence).

The V call is TRBV7-6, the J call TRBJ1-1, with 8 bases fitting TRBD1. CDR1 is SGHVS and CDR2 is FNYEAQ in the germline V gene. J gave up 6 bases and V 5 bases, and 14 bases lay outside the gene matches. There are 16 residues in the CDR3. CDR3 in amino acids: CASSPLPRTGIPEAFF. The CDR3 bases are TGTGCCAGCAGCCCACTTCCTCGGACAGGGATCCCTGAAGCTTTCTTT.

Comment on this clone: Other nucleotide sequences from this sample produce the same CDR3. The chain combines TRBV5-1 with TRBJ2-5, with D possibly called TRBD1 or TRBD2 (6 bases each). CDR1 and CDR2 (germline): SGHRS, YFSETQ. The CDR3 has 14 amino acids. Trimming cost V 0 bases and J 5 bases, with 11 bases left between them. This chain's CDR3 is CASSLEGGRETQYF. The DNA for the CDR3 is TGCGCCAGCAGCTTGGAGGGGGGTAGGGAGACCCAGTACTTC.

V gene TRBV7-9 combines with J gene TRBJ2-2; D not resolved. CDR3 length equals 10 residues. The V gene's germline CDR1 is SEHNR and CDR2 FQNEAQ (reference sequence). The germline V and J ends were trimmed by 7 bases and 6 bases, with 3 bases remaining between them. CDR3 sequence: CASTAGELFF. In DNA form, the CDR3 reads TGTGCCAGCACGGCCGGGGAGCTGTTTTTT.

The chain couples TRBV5-3 to TRBJ2-2, with 7 bases aligning to TRBD2. TRBV5-3 is an open reading frame whose function is uncertain. The CDR3 runs to 18 residues. V shed 2 bases, J shed 4 bases, and the junction held 14 bases outside the gene matches. CDR3 loop: CARSFCYPTSEITGELFF. In DNA form, the CDR3 reads TGTGCCAGAAGCTTTTGTTACCCCACTAGCGAGATCACCGGGGAGCTGTTTTTT.

The rearrangement links TRBV5-1 to TRBJ2-2; 8 nucleotides match TRBD2. J was trimmed by 6 bases and V by 1 base; bases with no gene match: 5. Germline V lookup: CDR1 SGHRS, CDR2 YFSETQ. The CDR3 is 15 residues long. As DNA, the CDR3 is TGCGCCAGCAGCTTGTGGGGACTAGGGGCCGGGGAGCTGTTTTTT. Translated, it gives CASSLWGLGAGELFF.

The chain joins TRBV28 to TRBJ2-5; 12 positions agree with TRBD2. This CDR3 comprises 15 residues. CDR1 and CDR2 (germline): MDHEN, SYDVKM. The junction had 7 bases not matched to a gene; V was cut back by 4 bases and J by 7 bases. CDR3 in DNA: TGTGCCAGCAGTTACCGCCTAGCGGGAGGGAGGACCCAGTACTTC. Its protein product is CASSYRLAGGRTQYF.

V is TRBV27 and J is TRBJ2-3; D call uncertain. This CDR3 comprises 15 residues. V was trimmed by 1 base and J by 2 bases, leaving 10 bases between them. Germline lookup yields CDR1 MNHEY and CDR2 SMNVEV (reference sequence). In DNA form, the CDR3 reads TGTGCCAGCAGTTTATGGTTGTCCCTCACAGATACGCAGTATTTT. Residues: CASSLWLSLTDTQYF.